The 27 T cell receptor beta chains below were found in one sample sequenced in a study of chemoradiotherapy in HPV16-positive cancers. The assay was immunoSEQ multiplex PCR, and TCRdb's table has in-frame clones only and misses some. The table shows approximately 19,000 clones, with 75% to 90% occurring only once. Sample: blood, taken from a patient who underwent chemoradiotherapy. The receptors originated from a human donor with HPV-associated anogenital cancer.

The chain links TRBV6-5 to TRBJ1-2; TRBD1 matches at 7 bases. There are 13 residues in the CDR3. Germline V gene sequence: CDR1 MNHEY, CDR2 SVGAGI. Losses at the gene ends were 4 bases for V and 6 bases for J; bases not matched to a gene: 5. The CDR3 sequence is CASSWTGEDGYTF. The CDR3 DNA reads TGTGCCAGCAGTTGGACAGGTGAAGATGGCTACACCTTC.

This clone has a single count. The gene calls are TRBV6-1 and TRBJ1-2; 8 bases align to TRBD1. Trimming removed 4 bases from V and 9 bases from J; junction bases left unmatched: 4. Germline CDR1 MNHNS, CDR2 SASEGT. CDR3 length: 12 residues. The CDR3 loop is CASSARQGSYTF. CDR3 bases: TGTGCCAGCAGTGCCCGACAGGGGAGCTACACCTTC.

V usage is TRBV11-1 and J usage is TRBJ2-7; 11 bases are shared with TRBD2. The ends lost 1 base at V and 4 bases at J; junction bases unmatched: 3. This CDR3 has 15 residues. Germline values: CDR1 SGHAT, CDR2 FQDESV (reference sequence). The CDR3 loop reads CASSLGPSGRYEQYF. CDR3 bases: TGTGCCAGCAGCTTAGGCCCTAGCGGGAGGTACGAGCAGTACTTC. The variable domain in full, with the rest retrieved from reference TRBV11-1 and TRBJ2-7, is EAEVAQSPRYKITEKSQAVAFWCDPISGHATLYWYRQILGQGPELLVQFQDESVVDDSQLPKDRFSAERLKGVDSTLKIQPAELGDSAMYLCASSLGPSGRYEQYFGPGTRLTVT.

The rearrangement uses TRBV9 and TRBJ2-3, with a weak D call TRBD2 (5 bases). Germline V gene lookup returns CDR1 SGDLS and CDR2 YYNGEE. The CDR3 is made up of 15 amino acids. Trimming left V 0 bases short and J 1 base short, with 9 bases between. DNA for the CDR3: TGTGCCAGCAGCGTAGACGGGGTGGGCACAGATACGCAGTATTTT. Its translation: CASSVDGVGTDTQYF.

This chain connects TRBV5-5 to TRBJ2-1, with 10 bases identical to TRBD2. Germline-derived CDR1 and CDR2 are SGHKS and YYEKEE (reference sequence). The CDR3 spans 15 residues. V was clipped by 4 bases and J by 3 bases; unmatched bases: 4. The DNA of the CDR3 is TGTGCCAGCAGCGCAGCGGGAGGGTACTACAATGAGCAGTTCTTC. Protein sequence: CASSAAGGYYNEQFF.

The V call is TRBV11-3, the J call TRBJ2-5; a weak D match, TRBD2 (6 bases). Per the germline V gene, CDR1 is SGHNT and CDR2 is YENEEA. V lost 3 bases to trimming and J lost 5 bases, with 7 bases between them. CDR3 length equals 12 residues. This CDR3 reads CASSLGRETQYF. The DNA for the CDR3 is TGTGCCAGCAGCTTGGGGAGGGAGACCCAGTACTTC.

The gene calls are TRBV5-1 and TRBJ1-2; 7 positions match TRBD1. The CDR3 has 14 residues. In germline, CDR1 is SGHRS, CDR2 YFSETQ. The J segment lost 4 bases and the V segment lost 2 bases, leaving 5 bases of the junction unmatched. This CDR3 is CASSFEGAVYGYTF. CDR3 nucleotide sequence: TGCGCCAGCAGCTTTGAGGGGGCAGTCTATGGCTACACCTTC.

The chain carries TRBV5-1 and TRBJ2-1, with D perhaps TRBD1 (6 bases). The CDR3 totals 17 residues. The germline gives CDR1 SGHRS, CDR2 YFSETQ. Trimming left V 3 bases short and J 7 bases short, with 23 bases between. CDR3 sequence (DNA): TGCGCCAGCAGCTCGAGGGGAACAGGGTTCTTGATGAATGAGCAGTTCTTC. This sequence encodes CASSSRGTGFLMNEQFF.

This clone was seen once. CDR3 sequence: CASSPVGQSYTTDTQYF. The DNA of the CDR3 is TGTGCCAGCTCACCAGTGGGACAGTCCTACACCACAGATACGCAGTATTTT. V usage is TRBV18 and J usage is TRBJ2-3; 7 bases are a match to TRBD1. CDR1 is KGHSH, CDR2 LQKENI, per germline. J gave up 2 bases and V 2 bases, and 10 bases lay outside the gene matches. The length of the CDR3 is 17 residues.

V usage is TRBV7-2 and J usage is TRBJ2-7; TRBD2 matches 9 bases. Germline V gives CDR1 SGHTA, CDR2 FQGNSA. This CDR3 has 17 amino acids. V was pared by 3 bases and J by 4 bases, with 13 bases of the junction left unmatched. The CDR3 is CASSFLPGSGRSYEQYF. In DNA, the CDR3 is TGTGCCAGCAGCTTTTTACCGGGTAGCGGGAGAAGTTACGAGCAGTACTTC.

This clone came up once. This chain joins TRBV11-3 and TRBJ2-5, with D hard to call. Deletions cut 7 bases from V and 7 bases from J, with 7 bases between. This CDR3 is built from 10 residues. Germline V lookup: CDR1 SGHNT, CDR2 YENEEA. For the CDR3, the DNA is TGTGCCAGCACTCAAAGGACCCAGTACTTC. Translating gives CASTQRTQYF.

This sequence joins TRBV7-6 and TRBJ1-1; 8 bases align to TRBD1. After removal of 5 bases from V and 7 bases from J, the junction contained 15 bases not matched to a gene. Germline CDR1 is SGHVS and CDR2 is FNYEAQ. The CDR3 loop spans 16 amino acids. CDR3 nucleotide sequence: TGTGCCAGCAGCCTCGGACAGGGCTTTCTCGGTGGTGAAGCTTTCTTT. Translated, it gives CASSLGQGFLGGEAFF.

The CDR3 nucleotides are TGCGCCAGCAGCCAACCGAGCGGGGGGCTAAGCTCCTACAATGAGCAGTTCTTC. This encodes CASSQPSGGLSSYNEQFF. V and J are TRBV4-3 and TRBJ2-1, with TRBD2 matching 9 bases. V lost 2 bases and J lost 0; bases outside the gene matches: 8. The CDR3 runs 18 residues. CDR1 LGHNA and CDR2 YSLEER come from the germline V gene.

The chain combines TRBV19 with TRBJ2-5; 9 bases fit TRBD2. V dropped 3 bases and J dropped 9; count of bases not matched to a gene: 5. In germline, CDR1 is LNHDA, CDR2 SQIVND (reference sequence). This CDR3 is built from 13 residues. CDR3 nucleotides: TGTGCCAGTAGTATCCAGCGGGAGGCGTCCCAGTACTTC. Protein product: CASSIQREASQYF.

V and J are TRBV5-5 and TRBJ2-5; D unresolved. Trimming pared 4 bases from V and 2 bases from J, leaving 15 bases between. This CDR3 contains 15 residues. The germline V gene encodes CDR1 SGHKS and CDR2 YYEKEE (reference sequence). CDR3 residues: CASSPRSYGQETQYF. CDR3 sequence (DNA): TGTGCCAGCAGCCCCAGGAGTTATGGTCAAGAGACCCAGTACTTC.

The chain has TRBV6-5 and TRBJ1-6; 7 positions match TRBD1. Germline V lookup: CDR1 MNHEY, CDR2 SVGAGI. The CDR3 consists of 15 residues. J was trimmed by 10 bases and V by 6 bases; bases with no gene match: 12. The CDR3 DNA sequence: TGTGCCAGCAGCCCGACAGGGTCAGAGAGATCACCCCTCCACTTT. Protein sequence: CASSPTGSERSPLHF.

The genes are TRBV5-6 and TRBJ1-5; 7 bases are shared with TRBD1. CDR1 and CDR2 (germline): SGHDT, YYEEEE. The J segment lost 4 bases and the V segment lost 4 bases, leaving 17 bases of the junction unmatched. This CDR3 region has 18 residues. The CDR3 loop is CASSQGVPGAGRNQPQHF. The CDR3, as DNA: TGTGCCAGCAGCCAGGGGGTCCCTGGGGCAGGACGGAATCAGCCCCAGCATTTT.

The chain employs TRBV5-6 and TRBJ1-5, with D maybe TRBD1 (6 bases). The CDR3 spans 14 residues. Between the trimmed V and J ends, which lost 4 bases and 4 bases, there was a span of 12 bases. Looked up from germline, CDR1 is SGHDT and CDR2 is YYEEEE. The DNA of the CDR3 is TGTGCCAGCAGCGTTGGACAGATTAATCAGCCCCAGCATTTT. Its translation: CASSVGQINQPQHF.

This chain links TRBV6-5 with TRBJ2-7, with TRBD1 as a possible D gene (5 bases). Germline V gene sequence: CDR1 MNHEY, CDR2 SVGAGI. The ends were cut back, 0 bases at V and 1 base at J, with 10 bases in the middle. CDR3 length: 15 residues. The CDR3 is CASSYSSGQSYEQYF. The CDR3 DNA is TGTGCCAGCAGTTACTCTTCAGGGCAGTCCTACGAGCAGTACTTC.

The chain recombines TRBV5-1 with TRBJ1-4; D perhaps matches TRBD1 (6 bases). This CDR3 is built from 14 residues. Per germline, CDR1 SGHRS and CDR2 YFSETQ. V lost 0 bases, J lost 8 bases, and 11 bases lay in between. The CDR3 protein is CASSLVGAVEKLFF. Written as DNA, the CDR3 is TGCGCCAGCAGCTTGGTGGGGGCGGTCGAAAAACTGTTTTTT.

This chain uses TRBV1 with TRBJ2-7; whether TRBD2, the table's D call, matches the DNA was not checked. TRBV1 is labeled a pseudogene. The CDR3 length is 17 residues. Here the CDR3 reads CTSSQDRRTSGIWEQYF. The CDR3 region has the DNA TGCACCAGCAGCCAAGACCGCAGGACTAGCGGGATCTGGGAGCAGTACTTC.

This CDR3 reads CASSWGTADGELFF. CDR3 sequence (DNA): TGCGCCAGCAGCTGGGGGACTGCGGACGGGGAGCTGTTTTTT. The chain links TRBV5-1 to TRBJ2-2, with a possible D match to TRBD2 (6 bases). This CDR3 has 14 amino acids. Germline loops: CDR1 SGHRS, CDR2 YFSETQ. The V end was cut by 3 bases, the J end by 7 bases, with 13 bases between.

The chain joins TRBV2 to TRBJ1-5, with D unclear. CDR3 length: 15 residues. Germline CDR1 reads SNHLY; CDR2 reads FYNNEI. V shed 2 bases and J shed 2 bases, with 10 bases lying between them. The CDR3 region is CASSEWGMGNQPQHF. CDR3 in DNA: TGTGCCAGCAGTGAATGGGGAATGGGCAATCAGCCCCAGCATTTT.

DNA of the CDR3: TGTGCCAGCAGCTTGGGTCCAGGGGGAAAACTGTTTTTT. Its translation is CASSLGPGGKLFF. The chain links TRBV5-6 to TRBJ1-4, with 7 bases identical to TRBD1. V shed 0 bases and J 10 bases; nucleotides not matched to a gene: 3. The CDR3 extends over 13 amino acids. Germline CDR1 and CDR2: SGHDT and YYEEEE.

This chain connects TRBV7-6 to TRBJ2-6; maybe TRBD1 (6 bases). CDR3 length: 18 residues. The germline V gene encodes CDR1 SGHVS and CDR2 FNYEAQ. The germline V and J ends were trimmed by 5 bases and 1 base, with 18 bases remaining between them. The CDR3 DNA sequence: TGTGCCAGCAGCGGTGGCGGCAGGGGATTTTCTGGGGCCAACGTCCTGACTTTC. This translates into CASSGGGRGFSGANVLTF.

This chain uses TRBV4-1 with TRBJ2-3; D may correspond to TRBD1 or TRBD2 (7 bases each). Germline V gives CDR1 MGHRA, CDR2 YSYEKL. With 6 bases removed from V and 1 base from J, the gap between germline ends came to 23 bases. The CDR3 is 18 residues long. The CDR3 DNA reads TGCGCCAGCAGACCCAGGGGGGGGCCTACTCCTGGCACAGATACGCAGTATTTT. Translated: CASRPRGGPTPGTDTQYF.

The chain combines TRBV6-1 with TRBJ1-5, with D unresolved. This CDR3 comprises 15 residues. The V gene lost 6 bases and the J gene lost 2 bases, with 14 bases spanning the gap. The V gene's germline CDR1 is MNHNS and CDR2 SASEGT. The CDR3 DNA is TGTGCCAGCAGCGACCGGGAAAGAGGCAATCAGCCCCAGCATTTT. This sequence encodes CASSDRERGNQPQHF.